This T cell receptor beta chain came from a study of cytomegalovirus exposure and HLA in healthy donors. Study information: Sequencing of about 179 million T cells in an earlier analysis found 95 million to 120 million unique TCR beta sequences. Of the donors genotyped, 398 in all, about 80% fell in the Caucasian-associated ancestry cluster.

Germline V CDR1 and CDR2: SNHLY, FYNNEI. CDR3 size: 12 residues. The V and J ends lost 5 bases and 11 bases, in that order; junction bases with no gene match: 6. The study ran its PCR with 60 Vbeta and 13 Jbeta primers. Clones were read by immunoSEQ multiplex PCR, and TCRdb kept only the in-frame ones, dropping some. Among approximately 180,000 clones, around 81% were seen once, and the ten largest hold less than 2%. Source material: PBMCs. This TCR derives from a man aged 18 to 29 in good health and CMV-seronegative. This chain joins TRBV2 and TRBJ2-3, with 8 bases fitting TRBD2. CDR3 nucleotide sequence: TGTGCCAGCAGTCGGGGGGGAACTCTGCAGTATTTT. Translation: CASSRGGTLQYF.